What follows are 3 T cell receptor beta chains derived from one specimen sequenced in a study of blood T cell repertoires in COVID-19. Sequencing was performed with immunoSEQ multiplex PCR; in TCRdb, only in-frame clones are kept and a portion is missing. This sample carries approximately 380,000 clones, approximately 81% of them seen once, and the ten largest clones take 3.6%. The sequenced sample was peripheral blood. The receptors derive from a woman aged 18-29 years with acute or convalescent COVID-19.

The gene calls are TRBV1 and TRBJ2-7; TRBD1, the table's D call, was not compared with the DNA. TRBV1 is flagged as a pseudogene. This CDR3 has 15 amino acids. As DNA, the CDR3 is TGCACCAGCAGCCAAGAACTGGCTAGCAGGGGCGAGCAGTACTTC. Protein: CTSSQELASRGEQYF.

The rearrangement joins TRBV27 to TRBJ2-7, with 7 positions matching TRBD2. V was clipped by 0 bases and J by 2 bases; unmatched bases: 4. Germline lookup yields CDR1 MNHEY and CDR2 SMNVEV (reference sequence). This CDR3 contains 15 residues. CDR3 DNA: TGTGCCAGCAGTTTATCAGCGGGGAACACCTACGAGCAGTACTTC. Translating gives CASSLSAGNTYEQYF.

This sequence joins TRBV4-1 and TRBJ1-5; D uncertain. V lost 0 bases and J 0 bases, leaving 9 bases between the germline ends. The CDR3 has 16 amino acids. Germline values: CDR1 MGHRA, CDR2 YSYEKL. The CDR3 sequence is CASSQERANSNQPQHF. DNA for the CDR3: TGCGCCAGCAGCCAAGAACGAGCAAATAGCAATCAGCCCCAGCATTTT.